A single sample is the source of the 13 T cell receptor beta chains below, sequenced in a study of cytomegalovirus exposure and HLA in healthy donors. Use of 60 Vbeta and 13 Jbeta primers characterized the PCR. Method: immunoSEQ multiplex PCR; TCRdb's copy keeps in-frame clones and lacks some. The repertoire holds about 190,000 clones, with more than 75% as singletons. The source material was PBMCs. Every receptor here comes from a young man in good health and CMV-seronegative.

The rearrangement uses TRBV6-1 and TRBJ2-7; D remains unclear. The CDR3 spans 17 residues. Per the germline V gene, CDR1 is MNHNS and CDR2 is SASEGT. Trimming stripped 3 bases from V and 0 bases from J, with 18 bases between. This CDR3 reads CASSELVRVVSSYEQYF. CDR3 sequence (DNA): TGTGCCAGCAGTGAGTTAGTACGGGTGGTTAGCTCCTACGAGCAGTACTTC.

This chain links TRBV11-3 with TRBJ2-1; a possible D gene is TRBD2 (6 bases). Germline V gives CDR1 SGHNT, CDR2 YENEEA. Trimming shortened V by 2 bases and J by 7 bases, and 15 bases separated the two germline ends. There are 15 residues in the CDR3. Written as DNA, the CDR3 is TGTGCCAGCAGCTTACGGGCGGGAAAAAGGAATGAGCAGTTCTTC. As protein: CASSLRAGKRNEQFF.

The V call is TRBV7-9, the J call TRBJ1-4; 10 bases agree with TRBD1. Losses at the gene ends were 6 bases for V and 0 bases for J; bases not matched to a gene: 10. The CDR3 sequence is 18 residues long. The germline gives CDR1 SEHNR, CDR2 FQNEAQ (reference sequence). CDR3 coding DNA: TGTGCCAGCAGGGAAGCCGGGACAGGGGTGCCAACTAATGAAAAACTGTTTTTT. This translates into CASREAGTGVPTNEKLFF.

In this sample, this clone turned up a few times. V is TRBV7-2 and J is TRBJ2-3, with D tentatively TRBD2 (6 bases). Germline V lookup: CDR1 SGHTA, CDR2 FQGNSA. The CDR3 loop spans 16 amino acids. Deletions cut 0 bases from V and 2 bases from J, with 12 bases between. As DNA, the CDR3 is TGTGCCAGCAGCTTAGCGTCGACTAGGGACACAGATACGCAGTATTTT. Translating it yields CASSLASTRDTDTQYF.

V is TRBV5-1 and J is TRBJ1-4; D not certain. The V end was cut by 0 bases, the J end by 2 bases, with 11 bases between. CDR3 size: 16 residues. Germline V gene lookup returns CDR1 SGHRS and CDR2 YFSETQ. DNA for the CDR3: TGCGCCAGCAGCTTGGCCCGAGGCAGCACTAATGAAAAACTGTTTTTT. This encodes CASSLARGSTNEKLFF.

V usage is TRBV5-4 and J usage is TRBJ1-5, with TRBD1 matching 7 bases. Germline V CDR1 and CDR2: SGHNT, YYREEE (reference sequence). J gave up 7 bases and V 0 bases, and 22 bases lay outside the gene matches. This CDR3 contains 20 residues. CDR3 nucleotides: TGTGCCAGCAGCTTGGGAAGGGACAGTCTTCTAGCATATCTCTGGCAGCCCCAGCATTTT. It specifies CASSLGRDSLLAYLWQPQHF. The variable domain in full, with the rest retrieved from reference TRBV5-4 and TRBJ1-5, is ETGVTQSPTHLIKTRGQQVTLRCSSQSGHNTVSWYQQALGQGPQFIFQYYREEENGRGNFPPRFSGLQFPNYSSELNVNALELDDSALYLCASSLGRDSLLAYLWQPQHFGDGTRLSIL.

This chain links TRBV25-1 with TRBJ1-2; D is uncertain. Trimming removed 5 bases from V and 2 bases from J, with 15 bases in between. There are 15 residues in the CDR3. Looked up from germline, CDR1 is MGHDK and CDR2 is SYGVNS. The CDR3 nucleotides read TGTGCCAGCAGTCAATCGGGTTGGAAGAACTATGGCTACACCTTC. Protein: CASSQSGWKNYGYTF.

This clone was detected a few times. The rearrangement links TRBV2 to TRBJ1-5; D is undetermined. V lost 4 bases and J 6 bases, leaving 13 bases between the germline ends. This CDR3 is 14 amino acids long. Germline-derived CDR1 and CDR2 are SNHLY and FYNNEI. As DNA, the CDR3 is TGTGCCAGCAGTGGTGGCGGAGGACGTCAGCCCCAGCATTTT. It yields the protein CASSGGGGRQPQHF.

The rearrangement joins TRBV15 to TRBJ2-1, with a tentative D call TRBD1 (6 bases). CDR3 length equals 14 residues. The germline CDR1 and CDR2 sequences are LNHNV and YYDKDF (reference sequence). V was cut by 0 bases and J by 7 bases, with 10 bases left in between. The CDR3 coding sequence is TGTGCCACCAGCAGAGACCAGGGGAAAAATGAGCAGTTCTTC. Residues: CATSRDQGKNEQFF.

The rearrangement uses TRBV28 and TRBJ2-5; possible D gene TRBD2, 5 bases. The germline V gene encodes CDR1 MDHEN and CDR2 SYDVKM. Trimming took 5 bases from V and 5 from J, leaving 27 bases between them. The CDR3 covers 18 residues. CDR3 nucleotides: TGTGCCAGCAGTCTACCCTCGCCGCTAGCACAAAGCTTTGAGACCCAGTACTTC. It codes for CASSLPSPLAQSFETQYF.

The DNA for the CDR3 is TGTGCCAGCAGTGAGATAGCGGGGGGGCCGTTTTCCTACGAGCAGTACTTC. It is translated as CASSEIAGGPFSYEQYF. This rearrangement joins TRBV2 to TRBJ2-7; 11 bases fit TRBD2. The CDR3 totals 17 residues. V lost 3 bases to trimming and J lost 1 base; unmatched junction nucleotides: 8. Germline lookup yields CDR1 SNHLY and CDR2 FYNNEI.

The V and J genes are TRBV7-5 and TRBJ2-3; the table's D call of TRBD2 was not tested on the DNA. TRBV7-5 is noted as a pseudogene. The CDR3 is 19 amino acids. CDR3 sequence reads: CARSLGASGGAKPTDTQYF. CDR3 nucleotide sequence: TGTGCCAGAAGCTTAGGGGCTAGCGGGGGGGCAAAGCCCACAGATACGCAGTATTTT.

The chain is built from TRBV19 and TRBJ1-2; unclear D gene. The CDR3 consists of 14 residues. Germline V gene sequence: CDR1 LNHDA, CDR2 SQIVND (reference sequence). V lost 3 bases and J 1 base, leaving 9 bases between the germline ends. This CDR3 reads CASSIREGNYGYTF. In DNA form, the CDR3 reads TGTGCCAGTAGTATTCGGGAAGGTAACTATGGCTACACCTTC.